One and the same sample provided the 32 T cell receptor beta chains below, sequenced in a study of T cell repertoires in cytomegalovirus infection (dated by TCRdb to the late 2010s). TCRdb records Illumina HiSeq 1500 as the sequencer. TCRdb reprocessing: public reads trimmed at Q25 with fastp, clones called with MiXCR, in-frame beta chains kept. Records with the same CDR3 protein are collapsed into one entry carrying the most frequent genes and DNA. In all, the sample holds some 170,000 distinct CDR3 sequences, and about 18% of those were seen once. The top ten clones comprise under 30% of the sample. The specimen sequenced was CD8+ T cells from PBMCs. The receptor set was obtained from a human donor in good health (CMV status not recorded). Some clones in this sample may be carry-over from other donors' samples.

In this sample, this clonotype turned up a few times. This rearrangement joins TRBV7-9 to TRBJ2-4, with D perhaps TRBD1 (6 bases). This CDR3 comprises 16 residues. Per the germline V gene, CDR1 is SEHNR and CDR2 is FQNEAQ (reference sequence). V lost 5 bases, J lost 0 bases, and 14 bases lay in between. Here the CDR3 DNA reads TGTGCCAGCAGCACCGGGACACCACTAGCCAAAAACATTCAGTACTTC. Its translation: CASSTGTPLAKNIQYF.

The chain uses TRBV7-2 and TRBJ2-3; unclear D gene. The CDR3 has 13 residues. The ends were cut back, 5 bases at V and 5 bases at J, with 11 bases in the middle. CDR1 is SGHTA and CDR2 is FQGNSA in the germline V gene. CDR3 sequence reads: CASSPPVEDTQYF. The CDR3 DNA sequence: TGTGCCAGCAGCCCCCCGGTAGAAGATACGCAGTATTTT.

The chain recombines TRBV7-9 with TRBJ1-1; D not certain. With 5 bases removed from V and 4 bases from J, the gap between germline ends came to 17 bases. Germline CDR1 and CDR2: SEHNR and FQNEAQ (reference sequence). This CDR3 spans 15 amino acids. CDR3: CASSNQHEKGTEAFF. The CDR3 nucleotides read TGTGCCAGCAGCAATCAGCATGAAAAGGGCACTGAAGCTTTCTTT.

A few counts support this clonotype. The gene calls are TRBV20-1 and TRBJ1-3; D is unresolved. CDR1 is DFQATT, CDR2 SNEGSKA, per germline (reference sequence). Trimming took 7 bases from V and 4 from J, leaving 8 bases between them. This CDR3 is built from 11 residues. The CDR3: CSVAQGNTIYF. The DNA of the CDR3 is TGCAGTGTTGCACAGGGAAACACCATATATTTT.

This clonotype was observed a few times. The chain joins TRBV7-9 to TRBJ2-1; perhaps TRBD2 as D (6 bases). This CDR3 has 15 amino acids. The V end was cut by 10 bases, the J end by 0 bases, with 16 bases between. Per the germline V gene, CDR1 is SEHNR and CDR2 is FQNEAQ (reference sequence). In nucleotides, the CDR3 is TGTGCCACCGAGGGGCGGGGTAACTCCTACAATGAGCAGTTCTTC. Translation gives CATEGRGNSYNEQFF.

The chain combines TRBV10-3 with TRBJ2-3; 8 bases align to TRBD2. Germline CDR1 ENHRY, CDR2 SYGVKD. This CDR3 has 15 residues. With 6 bases clipped from V and 0 bases from J, the junction kept 5 bases outside the gene matches. The CDR3 sequence: CAISRSGGSTDTQYF. CDR3 in DNA: TGTGCCATCAGCCGCAGCGGGGGTAGCACAGATACGCAGTATTTT.

There are a few counts of this clonotype. The chain couples TRBV7-9 to TRBJ2-5; D uncertain. Germline CDR1 reads SEHNR; CDR2 reads FQNEAQ (reference sequence). The CDR3 loop spans 13 amino acids. V was trimmed by 5 bases and J by 1 base, leaving 8 bases between them. CDR3 nucleotide sequence: TGTGCCAGCAGCCCCAGACTCCAAGAGACCCAGTACTTC. Its translation is CASSPRLQETQYF.

This clonotype has only a few counts. The rearrangement uses TRBV28 and TRBJ1-6; D remains ambiguous. The V gene lost 3 bases and the J gene lost 0 bases, with 24 bases spanning the gap. The CDR3 is made up of 21 amino acids. Germline CDR1 MDHEN, CDR2 SYDVKM. CDR3 coding DNA: TGTGCCAGCAGTTTCCTTGCCGACGGACTAAAATACAGCTCCTATAATTCACCCCTCCACTTT. It is translated as CASSFLADGLKYSSYNSPLHF.

V and J are TRBV7-9 and TRBJ2-1; TRBD2 matches at 11 bases. The CDR3 is 17 amino acids. Germline assignment: CDR1 SEHNR and CDR2 FQNEAQ (reference sequence). With 5 bases clipped from V and 0 bases from J, the junction kept 6 bases outside the gene matches. This chain's CDR3 is CASSPGTSGLSYNEQFF. CDR3 DNA sequence: TGTGCCAGCAGCCCGGGGACTAGCGGACTCTCCTACAATGAGCAGTTCTTC.

This chain connects TRBV7-2 to TRBJ1-6; D not certain. Germline CDR1 and CDR2: SGHTA and FQGNSA. The CDR3 loop spans 15 amino acids. Deletions cut 1 base from V and 4 bases from J, with 8 bases between. CDR3 bases: TGTGCCAGCAGCTTAGATGCGGTTTATAATTCACCCCTCCACTTT. Amino acid sequence: CASSLDAVYNSPLHF.

This clonotype was observed a handful of times. The V gene is TRBV2, the J gene TRBJ1-2; 7 positions match TRBD1. The junction had 15 bases not matched to a gene; V was cut back by 10 bases and J by 4 bases. The CDR3 is 15 residues long. Germline V gene lookup returns CDR1 SNHLY and CDR2 FYNNEI. The chain's CDR3 is CATPGDRDGAYGYTF. The CDR3 DNA reads TGTGCCACCCCGGGTGACAGGGACGGAGCCTATGGCTACACCTTC.

This clonotype was observed a handful of times. This chain links TRBV7-2 with TRBJ2-7; TRBD2 matches 14 bases. The germline V gene encodes CDR1 SGHTA and CDR2 FQGNSA. The CDR3 runs 16 residues. V dropped 5 bases and J dropped 2; count of bases not matched to a gene: 5. CDR3 loop: CASSHGLAGGTYEQYF. CDR3 DNA: TGTGCCAGCAGCCATGGACTAGCGGGGGGTACCTACGAGCAGTACTTC.

This clonotype was picked up many times. The V gene is TRBV12-3 or TRBV12-4, the J gene TRBJ1-1; no reliable D call. This CDR3 comprises 13 residues. Trimming stripped 1 base from V and 5 bases from J, with 8 bases between. CDR3 DNA sequence: TGTGCCAGCAGTTTAGGCCTCCGAACTGAAGCTTTCTTT. Its protein product is CASSLGLRTEAFF.

A few counts support this clonotype. The rearrangement joins TRBV6-5 to TRBJ1-2; 12 nucleotides agree with TRBD1. Germline assignment: CDR1 MNHEY and CDR2 SVGAGI. The CDR3 has 13 amino acids. Unmatched junction bases numbered 3, after V lost 5 bases and J lost 8 bases. The CDR3 is CASSTGTGGGYTF. The CDR3 nucleotides read TGTGCCAGCAGTACCGGGACAGGGGGCGGCTACACCTTC.

This rearrangement joins TRBV7-2 to TRBJ2-7; D might be TRBD2 (5 bases). Germline V CDR1 and CDR2: SGHTA, FQGNSA. V lost 1 base and J 1 base, leaving 14 bases between the germline ends. There are 16 residues in the CDR3. CDR3 loop: CASSLDGVSASYEQYF. The CDR3 nucleotides are TGTGCCAGCAGCTTAGACGGGGTTTCAGCGTCCTACGAGCAGTACTTC.

This clonotype was detected a few times. This chain links TRBV28 with TRBJ2-7; no definite D call. Germline V gene sequence: CDR1 MDHEN, CDR2 SYDVKM. The CDR3 contains 13 residues. Trimming shortened V by 2 bases and J by 5 bases, and 10 bases separated the two germline ends. This CDR3 is CASSLGQTHEQYF. The CDR3 DNA reads as TGTGCCAGCAGTTTAGGTCAGACCCACGAGCAGTACTTC.

V and J are TRBV19 and TRBJ2-5; D gene unclear. Trimming stripped 2 bases from V and 4 bases from J, with 8 bases between. The CDR3 sequence is 13 residues long. The germline V gene encodes CDR1 LNHDA and CDR2 SQIVND (reference sequence). The CDR3 nucleotides read TGTGCCAGTAGTATAACAACCGGAGAGACCCAGTACTTC. This sequence encodes CASSITTGETQYF.

This clonotype was detected only a few times. This chain connects TRBV7-9 to TRBJ1-4, with D maybe TRBD1 (6 bases). CDR3 size: 15 residues. Germline V gene sequence: CDR1 SEHNR, CDR2 FQNEAQ (reference sequence). The germline V and J ends were trimmed by 6 bases and 2 bases, with 13 bases remaining between them. CDR3 nucleotide sequence: TGTGCCAGCAGACCACAGGGTCTTACTAATGAAAAACTGTTTTTT. Translation: CASRPQGLTNEKLFF. Supplemented by reference TRBV7-9 and TRBJ1-4, the full variable domain reads DTGVSQNPRHKITKRGQNVTFRCDPISEHNRLYWYRQTLGQGPEFLTYFQNEAQLEKSRLLSDRFSAERPKGSFSTLEIQRTEQGDSAMYLCASRPQGLTNEKLFFGSGTQLSVL.

This rearrangement joins TRBV13 to TRBJ1-1; 8 positions agree with TRBD1. The J segment lost 4 bases and the V segment lost 8 bases, leaving 9 bases of the junction unmatched. CDR1 is PRHDT, CDR2 FYEKMQ, per germline (reference sequence). The CDR3 length is 14 residues. The CDR3 nucleotides read TGTGCCAGCGGTTACAGGGGGATATTCACTGAAGCTTTCTTT. Protein: CASGYRGIFTEAFF.

This sequence joins TRBV27 and TRBJ1-1; 7 nucleotides match TRBD1. Germline V gene lookup returns CDR1 MNHEY and CDR2 SMNVEV (reference sequence). J lost 1 base, V lost 8 bases, and 7 bases had no gene match. CDR3 size: 14 residues. CDR3 sequence: CASSRTGPNTEAFF. The CDR3 bases are TGTGCCAGCTCCCGGACAGGCCCGAACACTGAAGCTTTCTTT.

This clonotype was seen a handful of times. J is TRBJ2-1 and V is TRBV3-1; maybe TRBD2 (6 bases). The CDR3 has 16 residues. The V and J ends lost 4 bases and 4 bases respectively, with 17 bases between them. Germline lookup yields CDR1 LGHDT and CDR2 YNNKEL (reference sequence). CDR3 loop: CASSPRVGTGYNEQFF. DNA for the CDR3: TGTGCCAGCAGCCCACGCGTCGGGACTGGGTACAATGAGCAGTTCTTC.

This clonotype turned up a few times. V gene TRBV15 combines with J gene TRBJ2-5; D possibly corresponds to TRBD2 (5 bases). The CDR3 totals 17 residues. Germline CDR1 LNHNV, CDR2 YYDKDF (reference sequence). Trimming removed 7 bases from V and 2 bases from J, with 23 bases in between. CDR3 sequence reads: CATTAYRDRLPQETQYF. The CDR3 coding sequence is TGTGCCACCACCGCCTACCGGGATCGGCTCCCACAAGAGACCCAGTACTTC.

V usage is TRBV7-3 and J usage is TRBJ1-2; tentative D call: TRBD1 (6 bases). V lost 5 bases, J lost 4 bases, and 17 bases lay in between. CDR1 and CDR2 from the germline V gene are SGHTA and FQGTGA. This CDR3 contains 15 residues. The chain's CDR3 is CASSVRQAPFYGYTF. DNA for the CDR3: TGTGCCAGCAGCGTAAGACAGGCACCTTTCTATGGCTACACCTTC.

The chain uses TRBV7-9 and TRBJ1-2; the D gene is possibly TRBD1 (5 bases). CDR3 length: 14 residues. Per the germline V gene, CDR1 is SEHNR and CDR2 is FQNEAQ (reference sequence). The V end was cut by 4 bases, the J end by 3 bases, with 12 bases between. The CDR3 loop is CASSSQGGDYGYTF. The CDR3, as DNA: TGTGCCAGCAGCTCCCAGGGAGGGGACTATGGCTACACCTTC. Complete variable domain (other parts from reference TRBV7-9 and TRBJ1-2): DTGVSQNPRHKITKRGQNVTFRCDPISEHNRLYWYRQTLGQGPEFLTYFQNEAQLEKSRLLSDRFSAERPKGSFSTLEIQRTEQGDSAMYLCASSSQGGDYGYTFGSGTRLTVV.

The CDR3 DNA reads as TGCAGCGTTGAGGGGGACAGGGGGCTCACTGAAGCTTTCTTT. It is translated as CSVEGDRGLTEAFF. The chain carries TRBV29-1 and TRBJ1-1, with TRBD1 matching over 12 bases. After removal of 3 bases from V and 4 bases from J, the junction contained 3 bases not matched to a gene. The CDR3 is 14 residues long. Germline CDR1 is SQVTM and CDR2 is ANQGSEA.

This clonotype turned up a few times. The chain combines TRBV7-9 with TRBJ1-5; maybe TRBD1 (6 bases). Trimming stripped 5 bases from V and 7 bases from J, with 12 bases between. In germline, CDR1 is SEHNR, CDR2 FQNEAQ (reference sequence). The CDR3 is 13 amino acids. CDR3 DNA sequence: TGTGCCAGCAGCCAGTCCAGGGGACAGCCCCAGCATTTT. It translates to CASSQSRGQPQHF.

This clonotype was counted a few times. This sequence joins TRBV6-6 and TRBJ1-1, with 10 bases aligning to TRBD1. The V gene's germline CDR1 is MNHNY and CDR2 SVGAGI (reference sequence). This CDR3 is built from 15 residues. V trimming: 4 bases; J trimming: 5 bases; junction bases outside the gene matches: 7. The CDR3 here is CASSFRDRGVTEAFF. The CDR3 DNA reads TGTGCCAGCAGTTTCCGGGACAGGGGCGTTACTGAAGCTTTCTTT.

This clonotype was counted ten times or more. J is TRBJ2-1 and V is TRBV11-1, with TRBD2 matching 8 bases. The trim removed 5 bases at V and 5 bases at J, leaving 5 bases unmatched. CDR3 length: 14 residues. Germline CDR1 SGHAT, CDR2 FQDESV (reference sequence). The CDR3 is CASSPLTSDNEQFF. The CDR3 DNA follows: TGTGCCAGCAGCCCATTGACTAGCGACAATGAGCAGTTCTTC.

V usage is TRBV10-3 and J usage is TRBJ2-2, with 8 bases lining up with TRBD2. This CDR3 is 12 amino acids long. Germline lookup yields CDR1 ENHRY and CDR2 SYGVKD. The ends lost 8 bases at V and 5 bases at J; junction bases unmatched: 1. The CDR3 reads CAIQRGTGELFF. The CDR3 DNA follows: TGTGCCATCCAGCGGGGGACCGGGGAGCTGTTTTTT.

The CDR3 DNA sequence: TGCGCCAGCAGGGAGACAGGGGCAAGGGAGCAGTACTTC. As protein: CASRETGAREQYF. The chain combines TRBV4-1 with TRBJ2-7; 8 nucleotides match TRBD1. The CDR3 covers 13 residues. With 6 bases clipped from V and 7 bases from J, the junction kept 8 bases outside the gene matches. Germline V gene sequence: CDR1 MGHRA, CDR2 YSYEKL.

This chain uses TRBV7-2 with TRBJ2-1, with 10 bases identical to TRBD2. With 2 bases clipped from V and 7 bases from J, the junction kept 20 bases outside the gene matches. The CDR3 consists of 20 residues. CDR1 is SGHTA, CDR2 FQGNSA, per germline. The CDR3, as DNA: TGTGCCAGCAGCTTAAACTCTGGGCCCCAGCGGGGGGGCGATGCGAATGAGCAGTTCTTC. This encodes CASSLNSGPQRGGDANEQFF. The full variable domain, rest sourced from reference TRBV7-2 and TRBJ2-1, is GAGVSQSPSNKVTEKGKDVELRCDPISGHTALYWYRQSLGQGLEFLIYFQGNSAPDKSGLPSDRFSAERTGGSVSTLTIQRTQQEDSAVYLCASSLNSGPQRGGDANEQFFGPGTRLTVL.

A few counts support this clonotype. The rearrangement links TRBV11-2 to TRBJ1-5; 10 nucleotides agree with TRBD1. Per germline, CDR1 SGHAT and CDR2 FQNNGV. There are 15 residues in the CDR3. The trim removed 3 bases at V and 6 bases at J, leaving 5 bases unmatched. The CDR3 reads CASSFGTGVGQPQHF. Here the CDR3 DNA reads TGTGCCAGCAGCTTCGGGACAGGGGTTGGTCAGCCCCAGCATTTT.